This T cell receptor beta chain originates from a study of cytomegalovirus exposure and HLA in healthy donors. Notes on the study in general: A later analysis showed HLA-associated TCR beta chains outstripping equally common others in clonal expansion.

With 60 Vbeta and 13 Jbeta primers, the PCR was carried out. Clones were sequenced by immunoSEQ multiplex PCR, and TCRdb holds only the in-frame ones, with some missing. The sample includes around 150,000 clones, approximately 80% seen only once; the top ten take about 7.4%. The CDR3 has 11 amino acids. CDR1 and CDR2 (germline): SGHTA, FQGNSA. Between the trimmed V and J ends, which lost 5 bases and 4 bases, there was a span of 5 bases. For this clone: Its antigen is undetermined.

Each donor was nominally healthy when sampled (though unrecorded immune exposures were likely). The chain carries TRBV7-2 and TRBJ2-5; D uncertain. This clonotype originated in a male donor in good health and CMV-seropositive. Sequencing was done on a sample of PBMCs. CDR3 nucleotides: TGTGCCAGCAGCCCTCGAGAGACCCAGTACTTC. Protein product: CASSPRETQYF.